This T cell receptor beta chain was profiled in a study of cytomegalovirus exposure and HLA in healthy donors. Background on the study: The approximately 120 validation repertoires were produced on the same platform as the 650 or so repertoires of the first cohort. This was reported in a later analysis.

A note on this clone: Its antigen remains unidentified.

General study points: It was found in a later analysis that first-cohort TCR clusters tended to co-occur in the 90 to 150 validation repertoires. The study found most TCR sequences rare, yet found some public TCRs in many donors. The classifier reportedly diagnosed cytomegalovirus status with high sensitivity and specificity.

V gave up 4 bases and J gave up 1 base, with 7 bases separating them. CDR1 and CDR2 (germline): KGHSH, LQKENI. The CDR3 extends over 13 amino acids. Clones were sequenced by immunoSEQ multiplex PCR, and TCRdb holds only the in-frame ones, with some missing. The sample yields 250,000 to 400,000 clones, approximately 91% seen once. Material for sequencing was PBMCs. This TCR derives from a man aged 25-45 years in good health and CMV-seronegative. The chain joins TRBV18 to TRBJ1-1; no definite D call. The CDR3 protein is CASSRGGNTEAFF. Here the CDR3 DNA reads TGTGCCAGCTCACGGGGAGGGAACACTGAAGCTTTCTTT.